This T cell receptor beta chain was sequenced in a study of response to subunit inactivated influenza vaccine. Germline V lookup: CDR1 SGDLS, CDR2 YYNGEE. The CDR3 contains 16 residues. Trimming took 1 base from V and 1 from J; bases not matched to a gene: 4. TCRdb reanalysed the RT-PCR reads using MiXCR and keeps one entry per CDR3 protein. Of hundreds of thousands of distinct CDR3 sequences in the sample, around a sixth were seen once. The sample consisted of PBMCs from blood, taken approximately 12 days after vaccination. The rearrangement joins TRBV9 to TRBJ2-2, with 7 bases identical to TRBD1. The TCR originated in a man aged 45 to 65 who received an inactivated influenza vaccine. DNA for the CDR3: TGTGCCAGCAGCGTACGGGGACAGAGGAACACCGGGGAGCTGTTTTTT. Protein: CASSVRGQRNTGELFF.